These 13 T cell receptor beta chains originate from one sample sequenced in a study of somatic mutations in cytotoxic T cells in rheumatoid arthritis. The assay was immunoSEQ multiplex PCR, and TCRdb's table has in-frame clones only and misses some. The sample records thousands of clones, roughly three quarters being singletons. Input material: CD8+ T cells sorted from blood. Receptors originate from an adult with rheumatoid arthritis.

In DNA, the CDR3 is TGTGCCAGCAGCTCCTCTAACAGGGGGCCGGGCTACACCTTC. This translates into CASSSSNRGPGYTF. This chain connects TRBV13 to TRBJ1-2; 9 bases map to TRBD1. In germline, CDR1 is PRHDT, CDR2 FYEKMQ (reference sequence). The CDR3 has 14 residues. After removal of 4 bases from V and 8 bases from J, the junction contained 8 bases not matched to a gene.

The rearrangement uses TRBV15 and TRBJ1-2, with a possible D match to TRBD1 (5 bases). Trimming took off 4 bases at V and 5 bases at J, with 14 bases between the two ends. This CDR3 has 14 residues. Germline V gene lookup returns CDR1 LNHNV and CDR2 YYDKDF (reference sequence). CDR3 bases: TGTGCCACCAGCACTCAAGGGGCAGGGTATGGCTACACCTTC. Amino acids: CATSTQGAGYGYTF. The full variable domain, rest sourced from reference TRBV15 and TRBJ1-2, is DAMVIQNPRYQVTQFGKPVTLSCSQTLNHNVMYWYQQKSSQAPKLLFHYYDKDFNNEADTPDNFQSRRPNTSFCFLDIRSPGLGDTAMYLCATSTQGAGYGYTFGSGTRLTVV.

The chain links TRBV10-3 to TRBJ2-5; D unclear. The J call may be faulty, since TRBJ2-7 better matches the DNA end. The CDR3 runs to 11 residues. The germline gives CDR1 ENHRY, CDR2 SYGVKD. The CDR3 nucleotides are TGTGCCATCAGTGACTCCTACGAGCAGTACTTC. It codes for CAISDSYEQYF.

This rearrangement joins TRBV4-1 to TRBJ1-1; D remains unclear. Trimming took 7 bases from V and 1 from J, leaving 16 bases between them. Germline V CDR1 and CDR2: MGHRA, YSYEKL. The CDR3 has 15 amino acids. Written as DNA, the CDR3 is TGCGCCAGCAAGGTGAGGGATGTTGGGAACACTGAAGCTTTCTTT. Its protein product is CASKVRDVGNTEAFF.

This chain uses TRBV4-1 with TRBJ1-2, with D possibly matching TRBD1 (5 bases). The CDR3 runs 16 residues. Trimming shortened V by 6 bases and J by 6 bases, and 23 bases separated the two germline ends. Germline V gives CDR1 MGHRA, CDR2 YSYEKL. CDR3 loop: CASRGETSAVVDGYTF. CDR3 in DNA: TGCGCCAGCAGGGGGGAGACATCGGCCGTCGTGGATGGCTACACCTTC.

V usage is TRBV7-8 and J usage is TRBJ2-3, with 9 positions matching TRBD2. The CDR3 contains 15 residues. Trimming cost V 3 bases and J 6 bases; bases outside gene matches: 7. In germline, CDR1 is SGHVS, CDR2 FQNEAQ. CDR3 residues: CASSFERGALDTQYF. The CDR3 DNA reads as TGTGCCAGCAGCTTTGAGCGGGGGGCGCTGGATACGCAGTATTTT. Drawing the rest from reference TRBV7-8 and TRBJ2-3, the complete variable domain is GAGVSQSPRYKVAKRGQDVALRCDPISGHVSLFWYQQALGQGPEFLTYFQNEAQLDKSGLPSDRFFAERPEGSVSTLKIQRTQQEDSAVYLCASSFERGALDTQYFGPGTRLTVL.

V and J are TRBV7-9 and TRBJ2-7; TRBD1 matches 11 bases. The germline gives CDR1 SEHNR, CDR2 FQNEAQ (reference sequence). Trimming removed 5 bases from V and 4 bases from J; junction bases left unmatched: 10. The CDR3 runs 16 residues. CDR3 nucleotides: TGTGCCAGCAGCCCCCTCGGAGGGACAGGGGGATACGAGCAGTACTTC. Its protein product is CASSPLGGTGGYEQYF.

This chain joins TRBV4-1 and TRBJ1-1, with D maybe TRBD1 (6 bases). CDR1 and CDR2 (germline): MGHRA, YSYEKL. CDR3 length: 14 residues. V lost 3 bases and J lost 2, with 10 bases in between. In DNA form, the CDR3 reads TGCGCCAGCAGCCACGCAGGGGCCAACACTGAAGCTTTCTTT. It translates to CASSHAGANTEAFF.

The chain recombines TRBV9 with TRBJ2-1; 8 nucleotides align to TRBD2. The CDR3 consists of 15 residues. The V gene's germline CDR1 is SGDLS and CDR2 YYNGEE. Trimming at V came to 0 bases and at J to 6 bases, leaving 5 bases not matched to a gene. The CDR3 sequence is CASSVGLALLNEQFF. In DNA, the CDR3 is TGTGCCAGCAGCGTAGGACTAGCGCTACTCAATGAGCAGTTCTTC.

This clone showed up just a few times. The chain combines TRBV19 with TRBJ2-7; a weak D match, TRBD2 (5 bases). The germline V gene has CDR1 LNHDA and CDR2 SQIVND (reference sequence). Trimming left V 3 bases short and J 4 bases short, with 13 bases between. This CDR3 is 14 amino acids long. CDR3 residues: CASSMRAAIYEQYF. The CDR3 nucleotides are TGTGCCAGTAGTATGAGGGCAGCTATTTACGAGCAGTACTTC.

The chain joins TRBV9 to TRBJ2-3, with D hard to call. The germline gives CDR1 SGDLS, CDR2 YYNGEE. This CDR3 contains 13 residues. V was shortened by 2 bases and J by 4 bases, with 8 bases between the two germline ends. Here the CDR3 reads CASSVADADTQYF. CDR3 sequence (DNA): TGTGCCAGCAGCGTTGCGGACGCAGATACGCAGTATTTT.

The chain employs TRBV5-4 and TRBJ2-5, with TRBD2 matching over 7 bases. This CDR3 has 16 amino acids. The V segment lost 1 base and the J segment 5 bases; nucleotides outside the gene matches: 11. CDR1 SGHNT and CDR2 YYREEE come from the germline V gene (reference sequence). CDR3 in DNA: TGTGCCAGCAGCTTGTCTGGGGGGGGAGAGGAGGAGACCCAGTACTTC. Translated, it gives CASSLSGGGEEETQYF.

The chain uses TRBV5-1 and TRBJ1-1; D is unresolved. Germline lookup yields CDR1 SGHRS and CDR2 YFSETQ. Trimming shortened V by 3 bases and J by 1 base, and 10 bases separated the two germline ends. The length of the CDR3 is 14 residues. CDR3 in amino acids: CASSYGLPNTEAFF. Written as DNA, the CDR3 is TGCGCCAGCAGCTACGGACTGCCGAACACTGAAGCTTTCTTT. Full variable domain (rest looked up from reference TRBV5-1 and TRBJ1-1): KAGVTQTPRYLIKTRGQQVTLSCSPISGHRSVSWYQQTPGQGLQFLFEYFSETQRNKGNFPGRFSGRQFSNSRSEMNVSTLELGDSALYLCASSYGLPNTEAFFGQGTRLTVV.